These 9 T cell receptor beta chains share one sample of origin, sequenced in a study of blood T cells in healthy people across ages. A sample-barcoded 5' primer and a J-beta primer mix were used in a second PCR of about 7 to 11 cycles. MiXCR was run by TCRdb on the 5' RACE reads, yielding one entry per CDR3 protein. The table lists about 800,000 distinct CDR3 sequences, around 50% of them singletons. Sample: blood. The receptors were sampled from a man older than 75 in good health.

This sequence joins TRBV5-8 and TRBJ2-4, with a possible D match to TRBD1 (6 bases). This CDR3 has 12 amino acids. Trimming took 9 bases from V and 8 from J, leaving 15 bases between them. Per germline, CDR1 SGHTS and CDR2 YDEGEE. In DNA form, the CDR3 reads TGTGCCACCCTCCAGGGACATCACATTCAGTACTTC. It yields the protein CATLQGHHIQYF.

With respect to this clonotype: One end of the junction varies from germline; a read error may be responsible. The V gene is TRBV10-1, the J gene TRBJ2-1; 9 nucleotides align to TRBD2. The J call is doubtful: the DNA matches TRBJ2-7 better. This CDR3 contains 19 residues. CDR1 and CDR2 from the germline V gene are WNHNN and SYGVQD (reference sequence). The DNA for the CDR3 is TGCGGCAGCAGTGACCTCGCCTCTAGCGGGACGAGCTCCTACAATGAGCAGTACTTC. Protein sequence: CGSSDLASSGTSSYNEQYF.

The V gene is TRBV14, the J gene TRBJ2-5; 10 nucleotides agree with TRBD1. Germline V lookup: CDR1 SGHDN, CDR2 FVKESK. The CDR3 runs to 16 residues. V trimming: 3 bases; J trimming: 5 bases; junction bases outside the gene matches: 9. CDR3 protein: CASSHHDRGLGETQYF. Written as DNA, the CDR3 is TGTGCCAGCAGCCATCACGACAGGGGGCTCGGGGAGACCCAGTACTTC.

The gene calls are TRBV28 and TRBJ1-1, with a possible D match to TRBD1 (5 bases). The CDR3 is 13 amino acids. V gave up 7 bases and J gave up 1 base, with 10 bases separating them. CDR1 is MDHEN, CDR2 SYDVKM, per germline. The CDR3 DNA follows: TGTGCCAGCATCCTTGGGGGGAACACTGAAGCTTTCTTT. Residues: CASILGGNTEAFF.

As concerns this clonotype: This sequence may be a read error, since a much larger clone differs from it by one base. The chain combines TRBV28 with TRBJ2-7, with D maybe TRBD1 (5 bases). The end of the DNA aligns better with TRBJ2-5, so the J call may be wrong. Germline CDR1 reads MDHEN; CDR2 reads SYDVKM. The CDR3 covers 14 residues. The chain's CDR3 is CVSSRLQGQETQYF. DNA of the CDR3: TGTGTCAGCAGCAGACTTCAGGGTCAAGAGACCCAGTACTTC.

The table lists this clonotype with a few counts. The V call is TRBV3-1, the J call TRBJ1-5, with 9 bases matching TRBD1. With 1 base clipped from V and 7 bases from J, the junction kept 2 bases outside the gene matches. The CDR3 runs 14 residues. Looked up from germline, CDR1 is LGHDT and CDR2 is YNNKEL (reference sequence). The CDR3 sequence: CASSQGTGDQPQHF. DNA for the CDR3: TGTGCCAGCAGCCAAGGGACAGGGGACCAGCCCCAGCATTTT.

As regards this clonotype: The junction departs from germline at one end; a sequencing error may be responsible. V and J are TRBV27 and TRBJ2-7; possibly TRBD2 for D (5 bases). The CDR3 loop spans 12 amino acids. Germline values: CDR1 MNHEY, CDR2 SMNVEV (reference sequence). This CDR3 reads CARSRGGYEQYF. DNA for the CDR3: TGTGCCCGCAGCCGGGGTGGCTACGAGCAGTACTTC.

A single count supports this clonotype. This sequence joins TRBV12-3 or TRBV12-4 and TRBJ2-1; D possibly corresponds to TRBD2 (5 bases). V lost 5 bases and J 6 bases, leaving 11 bases between the germline ends. The length of the CDR3 is 13 residues. The CDR3 reads CASSGRLPNEQFF. CDR3 nucleotides: TGTGCCAGCAGTGGGAGACTCCCCAATGAGCAGTTCTTC.

The chain combines TRBV5-1 with TRBJ1-2; no clear D. The CDR3 totals 12 residues. Germline V CDR1 and CDR2: SGHRS, YFSETQ. V dropped 4 bases and J dropped 6 bases, with 10 bases sitting between them. The CDR3 DNA sequence: TGCGCCAGCAGCCCTGCGATGGATGGCTACACCTTC. It codes for CASSPAMDGYTF.